These 22 T cell receptor beta chains were sequenced from one sample in a study of T cells in Graves' hyperthyroidism and ophthalmopathy. There were TCR beta CDR3 regions amplified from RNA transcripts. The study used the HTBI primer set for a first-round RT-PCR of the TCR CDR3. MiXCR was run by TCRdb on the multiplex PCR reads, yielding one entry per CDR3 protein. The sample includes 250,000 to 300,000 distinct CDR3 sequences, around 13% of them seen just once. Input material: blood. These receptors all come from a woman aged 40-49 years with Graves' hyperthyroidism.

This clonotype has a count of ten or more. The chain recombines TRBV7-2 with TRBJ1-4; 9 bases map to TRBD1. V dropped 2 bases and J dropped 7; count of bases not matched to a gene: 5. The CDR3 extends over 15 amino acids. Germline V gene lookup returns CDR1 SGHTA and CDR2 FQGNSA. CDR3: CASSLLGQGLEKLFF. In DNA form, the CDR3 reads TGTGCCAGCAGCTTACTCGGACAGGGGCTTGAAAAACTGTTTTTT. The whole variable domain, filled in from reference TRBV7-2 and TRBJ1-4, reads GAGVSQSPSNKVTEKGKDVELRCDPISGHTALYWYRQSLGQGLEFLIYFQGNSAPDKSGLPSDRFSAERTGGSVSTLTIQRTQQEDSAVYLCASSLLGQGLEKLFFGSGTQLSVL.

This clonotype was seen repeatedly, ten times or more. The genes are TRBV2 and TRBJ2-7; 9 bases line up with TRBD1. The length of the CDR3 is 13 residues. Trimming cost V 6 bases and J 5 bases; bases outside gene matches: 5. Per germline, CDR1 SNHLY and CDR2 FYNNEI. CDR3 DNA sequence: TGTGCCAGCAGAGGGACAGGGCAAAACGAGCAGTACTTC. Encoded protein: CASRGTGQNEQYF. The complete variable domain, with remaining parts taken from reference TRBV2 and TRBJ2-7, reads EPEVTQTPSHQVTQMGQEVILRCVPISNHLYFYWYRQILGQKVEFLVSFYNNEISEKSEIFDDQFSVERPDGSNFTLKIRSTKLEDSAMYFCASRGTGQNEQYFGPGTRLTVT.

This clonotype was picked up many times. This rearrangement joins TRBV5-1 to TRBJ2-1; D not resolved. This CDR3 is 14 amino acids long. With 6 bases removed from V and 4 bases from J, the gap between germline ends came to 14 bases. The germline gives CDR1 SGHRS, CDR2 YFSETQ. In DNA, the CDR3 is TGCGCCAGCACCCGGGCTCGGCCTTACAATGAGCAGTTCTTC. This gives the protein CASTRARPYNEQFF.

At least ten counts were recorded for this clonotype. This chain joins TRBV7-9 and TRBJ2-1; TRBD2 is a possible D gene (5 bases). Trimming left V 5 bases short and J 2 bases short, with 10 bases between. The CDR3 runs 14 residues. Germline V gene sequence: CDR1 SEHNR, CDR2 FQNEAQ (reference sequence). CDR3 sequence reads: CASSAGDPYNEQFF. As DNA, the CDR3 is TGTGCCAGCAGCGCGGGCGACCCCTACAATGAGCAGTTCTTC.

This clonotype showed up just a few times. The chain employs TRBV20-1 and TRBJ1-6; D call uncertain. Germline-derived CDR1 and CDR2 are DFQATT and SNEGSKA (reference sequence). The CDR3 extends over 13 amino acids. Between the trimmed V and J ends, which lost 3 bases and 6 bases, there was a span of 9 bases. This chain's CDR3 is CSASGRGNSPLHF. The CDR3 DNA reads as TGCAGTGCTAGCGGACGCGGTAATTCACCCCTCCACTTT.

This clonotype was seen only once. The chain carries TRBV7-9 and TRBJ2-5, with 14 positions matching TRBD2. V lost 3 bases, J lost 1 base, and 4 bases stayed unmatched. The CDR3 has 17 amino acids. The germline gives CDR1 SEHNR, CDR2 FQNEAQ (reference sequence). CDR3 in DNA: TGTGCCAGCAGCTTGACTAGCGGGAGGGCCCGCCAAGAGACCCAGTACTTC. Residues: CASSLTSGRARQETQYF.

This clonotype has a count of ten or more. The gene calls are TRBV6-1 and TRBJ2-1; D is unresolved. Germline V CDR1 and CDR2: MNHNS, SASEGT. The CDR3 consists of 14 residues. The ends were cut back, 1 base at V and 8 bases at J, with 12 bases in the middle. The DNA of the CDR3 is TGTGCCAGCAGTGAAGTTGGCCAGTTGTATGAGCAGTTCTTC. Translating gives CASSEVGQLYEQFF.

This clonotype occurred many times. The chain uses TRBV30 and TRBJ1-1; no clear D gene. The V end lost 6 bases, the J end lost 5 bases, and 10 bases lay between the germline ends. The CDR3 covers 11 residues. Germline V gene lookup returns CDR1 GTSNPN and CDR2 SVGIG (reference sequence). CDR3 amino acids: CACRLRTEAFF. In DNA, the CDR3 is TGTGCCTGCAGGCTGAGGACTGAAGCTTTCTTT.

Regarding this clonotype: A much larger clone differs from this one at a single base, so this may be a read error. V and J are TRBV27 and TRBJ1-5, with TRBD1 matching 11 bases. The CDR3 runs 14 residues. The ends lost 5 bases at V and 6 bases at J; junction bases unmatched: 3. Germline loops: CDR1 MNHEY, CDR2 SMNVEV (reference sequence). The CDR3 region is CASSDGQGAQPQHF. For the CDR3, the DNA is TGTGCCAGCAGTGATGGACAGGGGGCTCAGCCCCAGCATTTT.

Comments on this clonotype: Given a much more abundant clone one base away, this may be a read error. CDR3 nucleotides: TGTGCCAGCAGTCCTGCGGGCACTGGAGCTTTCTTT. The encoded protein is CASSPAGTGAFF. The chain couples TRBV12-3 or TRBV12-4 to TRBJ1-1; D not certain. The CDR3 loop spans 12 amino acids.

This clonotype has only a few counts. The rearrangement uses TRBV20-1 and TRBJ2-5; TRBD1 matches at 9 bases. Germline CDR1 DFQATT, CDR2 SNEGSKA (reference sequence). This CDR3 is 13 amino acids long. After removal of 6 bases from V and 4 bases from J, the junction contained 6 bases not matched to a gene. The CDR3 reads CSAGGQGRETQYF. The CDR3 nucleotides are TGCAGTGCGGGGGGACAGGGTCGAGAGACCCAGTACTTC.

This clonotype has at least ten counts. The CDR3 bases are TGTGCCAGCAGTGAAGACCCGGGGGAGCAGTTCTTC. Its translation: CASSEDPGEQFF. The V call is TRBV2, the J call TRBJ2-1; TRBD2 is a possible D gene (5 bases). Germline CDR1 and CDR2: SNHLY and FYNNEI. CDR3 length: 12 residues. Trimming shortened V by 1 base and J by 10 bases, and 8 bases separated the two germline ends. The full variable domain, its missing parts supplied by reference TRBV2 and TRBJ2-1, is EPEVTQTPSHQVTQMGQEVILRCVPISNHLYFYWYRQILGQKVEFLVSFYNNEISEKSEIFDDQFSVERPDGSNFTLKIRSTKLEDSAMYFCASSEDPGEQFFGPGTRLTVL.

This clonotype was detected many times. V gene TRBV20-1 combines with J gene TRBJ2-3, with 14 nucleotides matching TRBD2. The CDR3 sequence is 17 residues long. From germline, CDR1 is DFQATT and CDR2 SNEGSKA (reference sequence). J was trimmed by 2 bases and V by 5 bases; bases with no gene match: 9. The DNA of the CDR3 is TGCAGTGCTTATCACGGGACTAGCGGGAGAAACACAGATACGCAGTATTTT. Its protein is CSAYHGTSGRNTDTQYF.

This clonotype was observed at least ten times. V is TRBV12-3 or TRBV12-4 and J is TRBJ2-7; no reliable D call. The ends were cut back, 6 bases at V and 4 bases at J, with 10 bases in the middle. The CDR3 spans 12 residues. CDR3 DNA: TGTGCCAGCAGCCCCACCACTTACGAGCAGTACTTC. It encodes CASSPTTYEQYF.

The chain combines TRBV5-1 with TRBJ2-5; no clear D gene. V lost 0 bases and J lost 0, with 9 bases in between. CDR3 length: 15 residues. Germline V gene data show CDR1 as SGHRS and CDR2 as YFSETQ. Here the CDR3 DNA reads TGCGCCAGCAGCTTGGCCTCGGAGCACCAAGAGACCCAGTACTTC. This sequence encodes CASSLASEHQETQYF.

This clonotype was seen repeatedly, ten times or more. The chain carries TRBV2 and TRBJ2-5; D is perhaps TRBD1 or TRBD2 (5 bases each). Trimming removed 4 bases at V and 6 bases at J, with 12 bases between. Germline V gene data show CDR1 as SNHLY and CDR2 as FYNNEI. The CDR3 runs 13 residues. Here the CDR3 reads CASSVGRDQTQYF. The CDR3 DNA reads TGTGCCAGCAGTGTGGGCAGGGACCAGACCCAGTACTTC.

This clonotype was counted ten times or more. The rearrangement uses TRBV7-2 and TRBJ2-7; D ambiguous. The germline V and J ends were trimmed by 5 bases and 4 bases, with 15 bases remaining between them. CDR3 length: 14 residues. From germline, CDR1 is SGHTA and CDR2 FQGNSA. CDR3 bases: TGTGCCAGCAGCGCAACCCCTTTATCTTACGAGCAGTACTTC. This encodes CASSATPLSYEQYF.

This clonotype has a count of ten or more. The rearrangement joins TRBV10-3 to TRBJ1-1; maybe TRBD1 (5 bases). Germline V CDR1 and CDR2: ENHRY, SYGVKD. Trimming pared 6 bases from V and 0 bases from J, leaving 8 bases between. There are 13 residues in the CDR3. The CDR3 region has the DNA TGTGCCATCAGGAGGGACCTGAACACTGAAGCTTTCTTT. It translates to CAIRRDLNTEAFF.

In this sample, this clonotype turned up many times. The V gene is TRBV20-1, the J gene TRBJ2-3; TRBD2 might be the D (5 bases). The germline gives CDR1 DFQATT, CDR2 SNEGSKA (reference sequence). The CDR3 runs 15 residues. V was pared by 1 base and J by 0 bases, with 11 bases between. CDR3 loop: CSARGQLASTDTQYF. The CDR3 DNA reads as TGCAGTGCTAGAGGGCAGCTAGCTAGCACAGATACGCAGTATTTT.

This chain connects TRBV19 to TRBJ2-3; 9 positions agree with TRBD2. Per the germline V gene, CDR1 is LNHDA and CDR2 is SQIVND (reference sequence). The V gene end was trimmed by 3 bases and the J gene end by 3 bases; junction bases not matched to a gene: 7. This CDR3 spans 16 amino acids. The DNA for the CDR3 is TGTGCCAGTAGTATGGAGCAAGCGGGAGGAACAGATACGCAGTATTTT. Translation: CASSMEQAGGTDTQYF.

This clonotype was counted a few times. This CDR3 is CASSLGLLYGYTF. The CDR3 DNA reads TGCGCCAGCAGCCTCGGACTGCTCTATGGCTACACCTTC. V is TRBV5-1 and J is TRBJ1-2; D is ambiguous. Germline values: CDR1 SGHRS, CDR2 YFSETQ. The CDR3 runs to 13 residues. The V end lost 4 bases, the J end lost 4 bases, and 11 bases lay between the germline ends.

This clonotype was counted a few times. This chain connects TRBV7-8 to TRBJ1-3; no definite D call. The CDR3 contains 14 residues. Trimming took off 5 bases at V and 2 bases at J, with 10 bases between the two ends. CDR1 and CDR2 from the germline V gene are SGHVS and FQNEAQ. CDR3 DNA sequence: TGTGCCAGCAGCACCGGCCTAGCTGGAAACACCATATATTTT. It encodes CASSTGLAGNTIYF.